This T cell receptor (beta chain) came from a study of shared clonotypes between healthy human individuals. Germline V CDR1 and CDR2: SNHLY, FYNNEI. Trimming pared 7 bases from V and 1 base from J, leaving 10 bases between. The length of the CDR3 is 13 residues. Sequencing used immunoSEQ multiplex PCR; TCRdb keeps in-frame clones, though not all of them. The sample lists 600,000 to 700,000 clones, around three quarters seen once, with more than 1.5% in the top ten. This chain uses TRBV2 with TRBJ1-1, with no clear D. The sequenced sample was memory CD4+ T cells sorted from blood. Regarding subset: CD45RA-negative fraction. The TCR sequence derives from a woman in her 30s in good health. CDR3 sequence (DNA): TGTGCCAGCACGAGAGGAGCGAACACTGAAGCTTTCTTT. It is translated as CASTRGANTEAFF.